This T cell receptor beta chain was profiled in a study of T cells in Graves' hyperthyroidism and ophthalmopathy. The authors obtained PBMCs from around 11 ml of fresh peripheral blood. Researchers amplified the TCR beta CDR3 regions from RNA transcripts. HTBI primers were the set used in a first-round RT-PCR of the TCR CDR3. TCRdb reprocessed the multiplex PCR reads with MiXCR, giving one entry per CDR3 protein. Found here are 500,000 or so distinct CDR3 sequences, under 20% of them singletons; the top ten hold around 17%. Trimming at V came to 2 bases and at J to 4 bases, leaving 5 bases not matched to a gene. This CDR3 spans 16 amino acids. Germline CDR1 and CDR2: SGHTA and FQGNSA. This clonotype was observed at least ten times.

The gene calls are TRBV7-2 and TRBJ2-1; 10 nucleotides match TRBD2. The TCR originated in a woman aged 18-30 years with Graves' ophthalmopathy. Sequenced sample: blood. The CDR3 loop is CASSLTGTSEYNEQFF. Written as DNA, the CDR3 is TGTGCCAGCAGCTTAACCGGGACTAGCGAGTACAATGAGCAGTTCTTC.